The 23 T cell receptor beta chains below come from one sample, sequenced in a study of T-cell reconstitution after alpha-beta-depleted transplantation in children. A library of TCRbeta sequences, prepared with unique molecular identifiers, was generated. Each CDR3 protein gets one entry after TCRdb re-called the PCR reads with MiXCR. In the table there are about 220,000 distinct CDR3 sequences, around a sixth of which are singletons. The source material was PBMCs, mostly from graft donor cells, sampled 360 days after TCRalphabeta/CD19-depleted stem cell transplant. The receptors derive from a male patient between 2 and 9 years old who had a stem cell transplant for acute lymphoblastic leukemia, so the T cells may come from the graft donor.

This rearrangement joins TRBV5-1 to TRBJ2-1, with 9 bases identical to TRBD1. Germline V CDR1 and CDR2: SGHRS, YFSETQ. With 2 bases clipped from V and 7 bases from J, the junction kept 10 bases outside the gene matches. CDR3 length equals 16 residues. CDR3 DNA sequence: TGCGCCAGCAGCTTCGGGGGACAGGGCTTGAGAAATGAGCAGTTCTTC. Translation gives CASSFGGQGLRNEQFF.

The CDR3 here is CASSLDRVRQYF. The CDR3 DNA reads as TGTGCCAGCAGCCTGGACAGAGTGAGGCAGTATTTT. V is TRBV6-5 and J is TRBJ2-3; tentatively, D is TRBD1 (6 bases). The germline CDR1 and CDR2 sequences are MNHEY and SVGAGI. The CDR3 runs 12 residues. V shed 6 bases and J shed 11 bases, with 15 bases lying between them.

V usage is TRBV6-7 and J usage is TRBJ1-5, with TRBD1 as a possible D gene (5 bases). TRBV6-7 is an ORF; its function is uncertain. Trimming stripped 5 bases from V and 9 bases from J, with 17 bases between. The CDR3 loop spans 14 amino acids. The CDR3 nucleotides read TGTGCCAGCAGTATATGCCCAGGGTATCGGCCCCAGCATTTT. Encoded protein: CASSICPGYRPQHF.

This sequence joins TRBV28 and TRBJ2-5; D may be TRBD1 or TRBD2 (5 bases each). The CDR3 totals 16 residues. Per the germline V gene, CDR1 is MDHEN and CDR2 is SYDVKM. Trimming took off 3 bases at V and 4 bases at J, with 18 bases between the two ends. The CDR3, as DNA: TGTGCCAGCAGTTTGAGAGGGGCCGGACCAGGAGAGACCCAGTACTTC. It yields the protein CASSLRGAGPGETQYF.

Ten or more counts support this clonotype. The rearrangement uses TRBV5-4 and TRBJ2-1; 8 bases agree with TRBD2. The V and J ends lost 4 bases and 0 bases, in that order; junction bases with no gene match: 3. The germline V gene has CDR1 SGHNT and CDR2 YYREEE (reference sequence). The CDR3 consists of 15 residues. Here the CDR3 reads CASSQSGSSYNEQFF. CDR3 in DNA: TGTGCCAGCAGCCAAAGCGGGAGCTCCTACAATGAGCAGTTCTTC.

The chain links TRBV10-2 to TRBJ2-7; D is unclear. This CDR3 has 11 amino acids. The V gene lost 4 bases and the J gene lost 7 bases, with 8 bases spanning the gap. The germline V gene encodes CDR1 WSHSY and CDR2 SAAADI. This CDR3 reads CASSGLWEQYF. CDR3 coding DNA: TGCGCCAGCAGTGGTCTCTGGGAGCAGTACTTC.

This clonotype was seen many times. The genes are TRBV3-1 and TRBJ2-7; D ambiguous. The CDR3 runs to 14 residues. V was cut by 0 bases and J by 7 bases, with 13 bases left in between. Germline loops: CDR1 LGHDT, CDR2 YNNKEL (reference sequence). CDR3 sequence: CASSQEPTTGEQYF. In DNA form, the CDR3 reads TGTGCCAGCAGCCAAGAACCGACGACGGGTGAGCAGTACTTC.

The V and J genes are TRBV6-2 or TRBV6-3 and TRBJ2-1, with D perhaps TRBD1 (6 bases). Trimming removed 4 bases at V and 5 bases at J, with 9 bases between. From germline, CDR1 is MNHEY and CDR2 SVGEGT. The CDR3 runs 13 residues. CDR3 residues: CASSSTGNNEQFF. The CDR3 DNA sequence: TGTGCCAGCAGTTCTACAGGGAACAATGAGCAGTTCTTC.

This clonotype was found a few times. The rearrangement uses TRBV7-9 and TRBJ1-1; 8 bases are shared with TRBD1. Germline CDR1 is SEHNR and CDR2 is FQNEAQ (reference sequence). This CDR3 contains 16 residues. J lost 5 bases, V lost 6 bases, and 14 bases had no gene match. The CDR3 nucleotides read TGTGCCAGCAGGGACAGGGATGGGGGCCTAACGACTGAAGCTTTCTTT. Its protein is CASRDRDGGLTTEAFF.

This clonotype has only a few counts. The chain employs TRBV7-2 and TRBJ1-5, with D possibly matching TRBD1 (5 bases). The germline CDR1 and CDR2 sequences are SGHTA and FQGNSA. With 1 base removed from V and 9 bases from J, the gap between germline ends came to 19 bases. The CDR3 totals 16 residues. CDR3 residues: CASSLDGTGLHSPQHF. The CDR3 coding sequence is TGTGCCAGCAGCTTAGATGGTACGGGGCTACATTCGCCCCAGCATTTT.

The rearrangement joins TRBV10-3 to TRBJ1-2, with D hard to call. This CDR3 contains 15 residues. Trimming removed 0 bases from V and 4 bases from J, with 12 bases in between. Germline CDR1 is ENHRY and CDR2 is SYGVKD. CDR3 region: CAISESIDAVYGYTF. CDR3 DNA: TGTGCCATCAGTGAGTCGATCGATGCGGTCTATGGCTACACCTTC.

The chain employs TRBV7-9 and TRBJ1-1; a weak D match, TRBD1 (6 bases). Trimming shortened V by 4 bases and J by 0 bases, and 12 bases separated the two germline ends. This CDR3 has 15 residues. CDR1 SEHNR and CDR2 FQNEAQ come from the germline V gene (reference sequence). The CDR3 loop reads CASSSRDTMNTEAFF. CDR3 sequence (DNA): TGTGCCAGCAGCTCCCGGGACACGATGAACACTGAAGCTTTCTTT.

The chain joins TRBV6-1 to TRBJ2-7, with D tentatively TRBD2 (5 bases). This CDR3 has 15 amino acids. V was cut by 7 bases and J by 0 bases, with 16 bases left in between. Germline values: CDR1 MNHNS, CDR2 SASEGT. This CDR3 is CASKLGRWSSYEQYF. CDR3 bases: TGTGCCAGCAAACTAGGACGGTGGAGCTCCTACGAGCAGTACTTC.

This clonotype appeared a few times. This sequence joins TRBV6-1 and TRBJ1-2, with TRBD1 as a possible D gene (6 bases). Germline CDR1 is MNHNS and CDR2 is SASEGT. This CDR3 has 15 residues. Trimming shortened V by 7 bases and J by 4 bases, and 19 bases separated the two germline ends. In nucleotides, the CDR3 is TGTGCCAGCATCCCCGAACAGGGAGGGGGCTATGGCTACACCTTC. Amino acid sequence: CASIPEQGGGYGYTF.

This chain links TRBV3-1 with TRBJ1-2; a weak D match, TRBD1 (5 bases). This CDR3 has 14 amino acids. In germline, CDR1 is LGHDT, CDR2 YNNKEL (reference sequence). The V and J ends lost 4 bases and 7 bases respectively, with 16 bases between them. The CDR3 nucleotides read TGTGCCAGCAGCCCCTTAGGGGAGGTCCGTGGCTACACCTTC. It translates to CASSPLGEVRGYTF. Looking up the rest from reference TRBV3-1 and TRBJ1-2 gives the full variable domain: DTAVSQTPKYLVTQMGNDKSIKCEQNLGHDTMYWYKQDSKKFLKIMFSYNNKELIINETVPNRFSPKSPDKAHLNLHINSLELGDSAVYFCASSPLGEVRGYTFGSGTRLTVV.

This clonotype came up a few times. The J gene is TRBJ2-3, the V gene TRBV7-2, with a weak D call TRBD2 (6 bases). This CDR3 is 15 amino acids long. The germline gives CDR1 SGHTA, CDR2 FQGNSA. V lost 2 bases to trimming and J lost 2 bases, with 11 bases between them. The DNA of the CDR3 is TGTGCCAGCAGCTTATCAGGAGGGCTCACAGATACGCAGTATTTT. Its translation is CASSLSGGLTDTQYF.

The V call is TRBV4-2, the J call TRBJ2-3, with 12 bases matching TRBD2. The V segment lost 1 base and the J segment 1 base; nucleotides outside the gene matches: 6. CDR3 size: 18 residues. The V gene's germline CDR1 is LGHNA and CDR2 YNFKEQ. CDR3 nucleotide sequence: TGTGCCAGCAGCCAAGGGCTAGCGGGGGGGCCGGGCACAGATACGCAGTATTTT. It encodes CASSQGLAGGPGTDTQYF.

This clonotype has a handful of counts. The J gene is TRBJ1-1, the V gene TRBV3-1, with 11 positions matching TRBD1. Germline V CDR1 and CDR2: LGHDT, YNNKEL (reference sequence). V lost 6 bases to trimming and J lost 3 bases; unmatched junction nucleotides: 0. This CDR3 comprises 13 residues. The CDR3: CASRDRGHTEAFF. In DNA, the CDR3 is TGTGCCAGCAGGGACAGGGGGCACACTGAAGCTTTCTTT. The whole variable domain, remainder taken from reference TRBV3-1 and TRBJ1-1, is DTAVSQTPKYLVTQMGNDKSIKCEQNLGHDTMYWYKQDSKKFLKIMFSYNNKELIINETVPNRFSPKSPDKAHLNLHINSLELGDSAVYFCASRDRGHTEAFFGQGTRLTVV.

The sample holds many counts of this clonotype. The genes are TRBV30 and TRBJ2-2; 8 bases fit TRBD2. The CDR3 loop spans 16 amino acids. CDR1 is GTSNPN and CDR2 is SVGIG in the germline V gene (reference sequence). V shed 2 bases and J 2 bases; nucleotides not matched to a gene: 7. DNA of the CDR3: TGTGCCTGGAGTTTCGGACTAGCCTCTAACACCGGGGAGCTGTTTTTT. Translated: CAWSFGLASNTGELFF.

In this sample, this clonotype turned up a few times. The chain employs TRBV2 and TRBJ2-7, with TRBD1 matching 8 bases. Germline trimming cut 7 bases from V and 7 bases from J; bases unmatched to any gene: 12. The CDR3 has 14 residues. Germline lookup yields CDR1 SNHLY and CDR2 FYNNEI. CDR3 nucleotides: TGTGCCAGCAACAAAGGGACAGGTGCTCGAGAGCAGTACTTC. Its translation: CASNKGTGAREQYF.

V is TRBV7-9 and J is TRBJ2-7; D ambiguous. CDR3 length: 17 amino acids. Germline CDR1 reads SEHNR; CDR2 reads FQNEAQ (reference sequence). V was shortened by 1 base and J by 2 bases, with 18 bases between the two germline ends. As DNA, the CDR3 is TGTGCCAGCAGCTTAGATTTCCGGGCAGGACCTCCCTACGAGCAGTACTTC. Its translation: CASSLDFRAGPPYEQYF.

The chain combines TRBV7-2 with TRBJ2-7, with 10 positions matching TRBD1. V was clipped by 5 bases and J by 1 base; unmatched bases: 5. The length of the CDR3 is 15 residues. From germline, CDR1 is SGHTA and CDR2 FQGNSA. The CDR3 nucleotides are TGTGCCAGCAGCGCCATGGACAGGGGGTCCTACGAGCAGTACTTC. Translation gives CASSAMDRGSYEQYF.

The genes are TRBV5-1 and TRBJ2-3; a possible D gene is TRBD1 (7 bases). The CDR3 is 14 residues long. Between the trimmed V and J ends, which lost 3 bases and 5 bases, there was a span of 13 bases. Germline-derived CDR1 and CDR2 are SGHRS and YFSETQ. CDR3 nucleotide sequence: TGCGCCAGCAGCTGGGGGGACAGAGGAGATACGCAGTATTTT. Translation gives CASSWGDRGDTQYF.